This TCR beta chain was found in a study of regulatory T cells in long-lasting Graves disease. Documented time point: newly diagnosed GD, antithyroid drugs for less than 3 months. PBMC-derived RNA was used for the TCR library. CDR3 length equals 12 residues. Germline V CDR1 and CDR2: GTSNPN, SVGIG (reference sequence). V shed 4 bases and J shed 7 bases, with 13 bases lying between them. The study's findings and limits: Clonotypes that were public and shared totalled fewer than 3,500 in persistent patients versus about 1,000 in new patients.

Turning to this clonotype: The antigen is unknown.

Sequencing libraries for TCR beta were prepared with iRepertoire HTBI primers and Arm-PCR of CDR3 regions. Original handling: Identified across the samples were fewer than 70 TRBV segments and around 14 TRBJ segments. TCRdb reanalysed the multiplex PCR reads using MiXCR and keeps one entry per CDR3 protein. TCRdb's processing, not the authors' own work, is the source of the V and J calls. Found here are approximately 540,000 distinct CDR3 sequences, around 12% of them singletons; the top ten hold more than 8%. These data were also filed under a second study, of T cells in Graves' hyperthyroidism and ophthalmopathy.

J is TRBJ1-2 and V is TRBV30; D perhaps matches TRBD1 (6 bases). This receptor was taken from a woman in her 30s with Graves disease. Sequenced material: peripheral blood mononuclear cells (PBMCs), taken at new diagnosis, from a patient treated with antithyroid drugs. The CDR3 spells CAWTGGAGGYTF. The CDR3 DNA sequence: TGTGCCTGGACGGGGGGCGCGGGTGGCTACACCTTC. Full variable domain (remainder filled in from reference TRBV30 and TRBJ1-2): SQTIHQWPATLVQPVGSPLSLECTVEGTSNPNLYWYRQAAGRGLQLLFYSVGIGQISSEVPQNLSASRPQDRQFILSSKKLLLSDSGFYLCAWTGGAGGYTFGSGTRLTVV.